Listed here are 8 T cell receptor beta chains from one sample, sequenced in a study of pediatric ulcerative colitis. Clones were sequenced by immunoSEQ multiplex PCR, and TCRdb holds only the in-frame ones, with some missing. The profile covers 40,000 to 55,000 clones, with 78% appearing a single time and about 4% taken by the ten largest. The rectum was sampled with one to two pinch biopsies at colonoscopy. The sample comprised gut tissue. All receptors derive from a girl aged 5-17 years with moderate ulcerative colitis.

This clone was detected only a few times. This chain joins TRBV18 and TRBJ2-7; no clear D. CDR3 length: 13 residues. Germline assignment: CDR1 KGHSH and CDR2 LQKENI. Trimming took 3 bases from V and 1 from J, leaving 7 bases between them. This CDR3 reads CASSPDPSYEQYF. In nucleotides, the CDR3 is TGTGCCAGCTCACCCGATCCGTCCTACGAGCAGTACTTC.

The genes are TRBV5-4 and TRBJ1-5; a possible D gene is TRBD1 (5 bases). V was clipped by 4 bases and J by 1 base, with 15 bases between them. Germline CDR1 reads SGHNT; CDR2 reads YYREEE (reference sequence). This CDR3 spans 16 amino acids. The CDR3 region has the DNA TGTGCCAGCAGCCGTGGAGGGGCGGACAGCAATCAGCCCCAGCATTTT. This codes for CASSRGGADSNQPQHF.

This chain joins TRBV7-9 and TRBJ2-2, with D hard to call. The CDR3 extends over 13 amino acids. CDR1 and CDR2 (germline): SEHNR, FQNEAQ (reference sequence). Trimming took 8 bases from V and 6 from J, leaving 13 bases between them. In DNA form, the CDR3 reads TGTGCCAGCGGGATCGGCGTGGCCGGGGAGCTGTTTTTT. As protein: CASGIGVAGELFF.

The V gene is TRBV2, the J gene TRBJ1-1; D unclear. The germline gives CDR1 SNHLY, CDR2 FYNNEI. The CDR3 runs to 13 residues. V was pared by 3 bases and J by 1 base, with 6 bases between. The DNA of the CDR3 is TGTGCCAGCAGTGATGAGGCGAACACTGAAGCTTTCTTT. Translated: CASSDEANTEAFF.

The gene calls are TRBV6-6 and TRBJ2-7, with 10 positions matching TRBD2. V trimming: 8 bases; J trimming: 2 bases; junction bases outside the gene matches: 9. The germline V gene encodes CDR1 MNHNY and CDR2 SVGAGI (reference sequence). The CDR3 loop spans 15 amino acids. CDR3 amino acids: CASLGASGRPYEQYF. DNA of the CDR3: TGTGCCAGCTTGGGGGCTAGCGGGAGACCCTACGAGCAGTACTTC.

This chain connects TRBV6-5 to TRBJ2-1; 7 nucleotides line up with TRBD1. Looked up from germline, CDR1 is MNHEY and CDR2 is SVGAGI. CDR3 length: 15 residues. Germline trimming cut 4 bases from V and 3 bases from J; bases unmatched to any gene: 6. In DNA, the CDR3 is TGTGCCAGCAGTTCCGGACAGGCCTTCTACAATGAGCAGTTCTTC. Translation: CASSSGQAFYNEQFF.

This chain connects TRBV28 to TRBJ1-6; possibly TRBD1 for D (6 bases). V was shortened by 7 bases and J by 7 bases, with 11 bases between the two germline ends. Germline CDR1 is MDHEN and CDR2 is SYDVKM. The CDR3 is 13 residues long. The CDR3 DNA sequence: TGTGCCAGCACTACCAGGGGAAATTCACCCCTCCACTTT. Protein sequence: CASTTRGNSPLHF.

The chain combines TRBV7-8 with TRBJ2-7, with 7 bases identical to TRBD1. The V gene end was trimmed by 0 bases and the J gene end by 0 bases; junction bases not matched to a gene: 11. Germline V CDR1 and CDR2: SGHVS, FQNEAQ. CDR3 length equals 18 residues. The CDR3 DNA reads as TGTGCCAGCAGCTTAGCACATCGGTCCGGACAGGCCTCCTACGAGCAGTACTTC. Its translation: CASSLAHRSGQASYEQYF.